This is a list of T cell receptor beta chains from one sample in a study of blood T cells in healthy people across ages. TCRdb re-called the 5' RACE reads with MiXCR, one entry per CDR3 protein. The profile shows hundreds of thousands of distinct CDR3 sequences, around 42% of them singletons. The sequenced sample was blood. The receptors derive from a man between 60 and 75 years old in good health. CDR3s include the opening cysteine and the closing phenylalanine or tryptophan. D genes are given only for firm matches. Size values are once, few and many counts, or a class for expanded clones, and some rows have none.

d_call: .
v_call: TRBV12-3/TRBV12-4
clone_size: few
j_call: TRBJ1-1
cdr3_nt: TGTGCCAATGCACAGACCCCCATGAACACTGAAGCTTTCTTT
cdr3_aa: CANAQTPMNTEAFF

d_call: TRBD1
v_call: TRBV28
clone_size: .
j_call: TRBJ2-7
cdr3_nt: TGTGCCAGCAGTTCCGGAGGGACAGGGTTCTACGAGCAGTACTTC
cdr3_aa: CASSSGGTGFYEQYF

d_call: .
v_call: TRBV29-1
clone_size: .
j_call: TRBJ1-4
cdr3_nt: TGCAGCGTTAGTCGGAGTTCAAGTGAAAAACTGTTTTTT
cdr3_aa: CSVSRSSSEKLFF

d_call: .
v_call: TRBV7-9
clone_size: .
j_call: TRBJ2-5
cdr3_nt: TGTGCCAGCAGCCCCCCGGGGCTAAAAGAGACCCAGTACTTC
cdr3_aa: CASSPPGLKETQYF

d_call: .
v_call: TRBV28
clone_size: .
j_call: TRBJ2-1
cdr3_nt: TGTGCCAGCAGTGCCCTGGTGAGGGTCAATGAGCAGTTCTTC
cdr3_aa: CASSALVRVNEQFF

d_call: TRBD1
v_call: TRBV29-1
clone_size: .
j_call: TRBJ2-1
cdr3_nt: TGCAGCGCTTCGGACAGGGGCAATGAGCAGTTCTTC
cdr3_aa: CSASDRGNEQFF

d_call: .
v_call: TRBV12-3/TRBV12-4
clone_size: .
j_call: TRBJ2-7
cdr3_nt: TGTGCCAGCTCCTTCGGCAGCCGAGGCCACTCCTACGAGCAGTACTTC
cdr3_aa: CASSFGSRGHSYEQYF

d_call: .
v_call: TRBV29-1
clone_size: .
j_call: TRBJ1-2
cdr3_nt: TGCAGCGTTGAGGGCGGGGCCCGAATTCAGGTTGGCTACACCTTC
cdr3_aa: CSVEGGARIQVGYTF

d_call: .
v_call: TRBV12-3/TRBV12-4
clone_size: once
j_call: TRBJ1-2
cdr3_nt: TGTGCCAGCAGTCGGAGGAGGTACTATGGCTACACCTTC
cdr3_aa: CASSRRRYYGYTF

d_call: .
v_call: TRBV5-6
clone_size: .
j_call: TRBJ2-1
cdr3_nt: TGTGCCAGCAGCCCAACCAGCTCGACAGGAGTTACTTACAATGAGCAGTTCTTC
cdr3_aa: CASSPTSSTGVTYNEQFF

d_call: .
v_call: TRBV5-1
clone_size: .
j_call: TRBJ2-5
cdr3_nt: TGCGCCAGCAGCTCCAATACAGAGACCCAGTACTTC
cdr3_aa: CASSSNTETQYF

d_call: .
v_call: TRBV6-2/TRBV6-3
clone_size: few
j_call: TRBJ2-1
cdr3_nt: TGTGCCAGCAGCACAAATATCGGTGAGCAGTTCTTC
cdr3_aa: CASSTNIGEQFF

d_call: .
v_call: TRBV10-3
clone_size: .
j_call: TRBJ1-5
cdr3_nt: TGTGCCAGCGGAGACAGGTGGGATCAGCCCCAGCATTTT
cdr3_aa: CASGDRWDQPQHF

d_call: .
v_call: TRBV20-1
clone_size: .
j_call: TRBJ1-5
cdr3_nt: TGCAGTGCTAGAGGAGGGGATACGGGTCAGCCCCAGCATTTT
cdr3_aa: CSARGGDTGQPQHF

d_call: .
v_call: TRBV6-2/TRBV6-3
clone_size: .
j_call: TRBJ2-7
cdr3_nt: TGTGCCAGCAGTTACGACAGCCGAAGTCCCCGTGCCGAGCAGTACTTC
cdr3_aa: CASSYDSRSPRAEQYF

d_call: .
v_call: TRBV11-2
clone_size: .
j_call: TRBJ2-5
cdr3_nt: TGTGCCAGCAGCCCTCGGGCCCTGATAGTTGTCCAAGAGACCCAGTACTTC
cdr3_aa: CASSPRALIVVQETQYF

d_call: .
v_call: TRBV7-2
clone_size: .
j_call: TRBJ1-3
cdr3_nt: TGTGCCAGCAGCTTAGCGGTTGGCGTCTCGACGGACACCATATATTTT
cdr3_aa: CASSLAVGVSTDTIYF

d_call: .
v_call: TRBV10-3
clone_size: many
j_call: TRBJ2-7
cdr3_nt: TGTGCCACCGGAGGGTCCGAGGAGTTTGAGCAGTACTTC
cdr3_aa: CATGGSEEFEQYF

d_call: .
v_call: TRBV20-1
clone_size: .
j_call: TRBJ1-4
cdr3_nt: TGCAGTGCTAGAGGTAGATCGACCTCAACTAATGAAAAACTGTTTTTT
cdr3_aa: CSARGRSTSTNEKLFF

d_call: TRBD2
v_call: TRBV5-1
clone_size: .
j_call: TRBJ2-3
cdr3_nt: TGCGCCAGCAGCTTTCTAGCCCGGGACTATAAAGATACGCAGTATTTT
cdr3_aa: CASSFLARDYKDTQYF

d_call: TRBD1
v_call: TRBV5-1
clone_size: few
j_call: TRBJ2-3
cdr3_nt: TGCGCCAGCAGCCCCAGACAGGGATCGGATACGCAGTATTTT
cdr3_aa: CASSPRQGSDTQYF

d_call: .
v_call: TRBV7-2
clone_size: .
j_call: TRBJ2-7
cdr3_nt: TGTGCCAGCAGGCTCATCGGGGCCCACGAGCAGTACTTC
cdr3_aa: CASRLIGAHEQYF

d_call: .
v_call: TRBV5-1
clone_size: .
j_call: TRBJ1-2
cdr3_nt: TGCGCCAGCAGCCTGTACGACAGGTACTATGGCTACACCTTC
cdr3_aa: CASSLYDRYYGYTF

d_call: .
v_call: TRBV20-1
clone_size: .
j_call: TRBJ1-1
cdr3_nt: TGCAGTAGTCAGACTGCCTCAGGGGACACTGAAGCTTTCTTT
cdr3_aa: CSSQTASGDTEAFF

d_call: TRBD1
v_call: TRBV11-2
clone_size: .
j_call: TRBJ2-6
cdr3_nt: TGTGCCAGCATCAACCTGGGCGGACAGGGGTTTTCTGGGGCCAACGTCCTGACTTTC
cdr3_aa: CASINLGGQGFSGANVLTF

d_call: TRBD2
v_call: TRBV6-6
clone_size: few
j_call: TRBJ2-3
cdr3_nt: TGTGCCAGCGGAGCCTCGGGGGGGGTCACAGATACGCAGTATTTT
cdr3_aa: CASGASGGVTDTQYF

d_call: .
v_call: TRBV28
clone_size: many
j_call: TRBJ1-2
cdr3_nt: TGTGCCAGCAGTTTACATCATGGCAGTAAATATGGCTACACCTTC
cdr3_aa: CASSLHHGSKYGYTF

d_call: TRBD2
v_call: TRBV7-3
clone_size: .
j_call: TRBJ2-3
cdr3_nt: TGTGTCAGCAGCCGGACTAGCGGGACGCCAGATACGCAGTATTTT
cdr3_aa: CVSSRTSGTPDTQYF

d_call: TRBD1
v_call: TRBV9
clone_size: .
j_call: TRBJ1-2
cdr3_nt: TGTGCCAGCTGGGGACAGGGGACAGGGGGCACCTATGACTACACCTTC
cdr3_aa: CASWGQGTGGTYDYTF

d_call: .
v_call: TRBV20-1
clone_size: .
j_call: TRBJ1-1
cdr3_nt: TGCAGTGCTAGAGATGAGGGGTTCATGAACACTGAAGCTTTCTTT
cdr3_aa: CSARDEGFMNTEAFF

d_call: .
v_call: TRBV14
clone_size: .
j_call: TRBJ1-2
cdr3_nt: TGTGCCAGCAGCCAAGCTCGGGGTGGCTACACCTTC
cdr3_aa: CASSQARGGYTF

d_call: TRBD1
v_call: TRBV7-2
clone_size: .
j_call: TRBJ2-1
cdr3_nt: TGTGCCAGCAGCGGGCACCGGGACAGGGGAATGAATGAGCAGTTCTTC
cdr3_aa: CASSGHRDRGMNEQFF

d_call: .
v_call: TRBV27
clone_size: .
j_call: TRBJ2-2
cdr3_nt: TGTGCCAGCAGTTTATCCTTCACCGGGGAGCTGTTTTTT
cdr3_aa: CASSLSFTGELFF

d_call: TRBD2
v_call: TRBV9
clone_size: .
j_call: TRBJ2-3
cdr3_nt: TGTGCCAGCAGCGCACCGCGAGGAGCGGGGGGCACAGATACGCAGTATTTT
cdr3_aa: CASSAPRGAGGTDTQYF

d_call: TRBD1
v_call: TRBV20-1
clone_size: once
j_call: TRBJ1-2
cdr3_nt: TGCAGTGCTTCGACAGGGGACTATGGCTACACCTTC
cdr3_aa: CSASTGDYGYTF

d_call: .
v_call: TRBV7-9
clone_size: .
j_call: TRBJ1-6
cdr3_nt: TGTGCCAGCAGATACGACAGTTATAATTCACCCCTCCACTTT
cdr3_aa: CASRYDSYNSPLHF

d_call: TRBD1
v_call: TRBV27
clone_size: few
j_call: TRBJ2-1
cdr3_nt: TGTGCCAGCAGTGCTACAGGGGCAGACCAGTTCTTC
cdr3_aa: CASSATGADQFF

d_call: .
v_call: TRBV9
clone_size: few
j_call: TRBJ2-7
cdr3_nt: TGTGCCAGCAGCGTAGGCCCCTCGGGGCGAGGCTCCTACGAGCAGTACTTC
cdr3_aa: CASSVGPSGRGSYEQYF

d_call: TRBD2
v_call: TRBV20-1
clone_size: .
j_call: TRBJ2-5
cdr3_nt: TGCAGTGCTAGTGAACTAGCGGGGGGCTCAGAGACCCAGTACTTC
cdr3_aa: CSASELAGGSETQYF

d_call: TRBD2
v_call: TRBV12-3/TRBV12-4
clone_size: .
j_call: TRBJ2-5
cdr3_nt: TGTGCCACCAGAAGGGCCCCGGCGGGAGGTGAGCAGTACTTC
cdr3_aa: CATRRAPAGGEQYF

d_call: .
v_call: TRBV6-4
clone_size: .
j_call: TRBJ1-2
cdr3_nt: TGTGCCGCCCGAGGGGGGGACTATGGCTACACCTTC
cdr3_aa: CAARGGDYGYTF

d_call: .
v_call: TRBV29-1
clone_size: few
j_call: TRBJ2-1
cdr3_nt: TGCAGCGTTGGGGGGGCTAGCTCCTACAATGAGCAGTTCTTC
cdr3_aa: CSVGGASSYNEQFF

d_call: TRBD1
v_call: TRBV12-3/TRBV12-4
clone_size: many
j_call: TRBJ2-3
cdr3_nt: TGTGCCAGCAGCCCCGGGACAGGGAGCACAGATACGCAGTATTTT
cdr3_aa: CASSPGTGSTDTQYF

d_call: TRBD1
v_call: TRBV6-6
clone_size: .
j_call: TRBJ1-2
cdr3_nt: TGTGCCAGCGAGACAGGGGATAACTATGGCTACACCTTC
cdr3_aa: CASETGDNYGYTF

d_call: TRBD1
v_call: TRBV29-1
clone_size: .
j_call: TRBJ2-3
cdr3_nt: TGCAGCGGGATGACAGGGGGCAGCACAGATACGCAGTATTTT
cdr3_aa: CSGMTGGSTDTQYF

d_call: TRBD2
v_call: TRBV5-6
clone_size: .
j_call: TRBJ2-1
cdr3_nt: TGTGCCAGCAGCGGGGGGGGGACCTACAATGAGCAGTTCTTC
cdr3_aa: CASSGGGTYNEQFF

d_call: TRBD2
v_call: TRBV29-1
clone_size: .
j_call: TRBJ2-1
cdr3_nt: TGCAGCGGTGAGGACCGGGGGGGACAGTTCTTC
cdr3_aa: CSGEDRGGQFF

d_call: .
v_call: TRBV7-2
clone_size: .
j_call: TRBJ2-7
cdr3_nt: TGTGCCAGCAGCTTAGGGGGGGGGGCAGACCCCTATAAGCAGTACTTC
cdr3_aa: CASSLGGGADPYKQYF

d_call: .
v_call: TRBV6-6
clone_size: few
j_call: TRBJ2-5
cdr3_nt: TGTGCCAGCAGTTTCAGGGGGGGCTCAGAGACCCAGTACTTC
cdr3_aa: CASSFRGGSETQYF

d_call: .
v_call: TRBV7-2
clone_size: .
j_call: TRBJ2-5
cdr3_nt: TGTGCCAGCAGCCCTCGCGAGAACCAAGAGACCCAGTACTTC
cdr3_aa: CASSPRENQETQYF

d_call: TRBD1
v_call: TRBV20-1
clone_size: .
j_call: TRBJ1-5
cdr3_nt: TGCAGTGCTAGAGCTAACAAGGGACAGCACCAGCCCCAGCATTTT
cdr3_aa: CSARANKGQHQPQHF

d_call: .
v_call: TRBV5-1
clone_size: few
j_call: TRBJ2-5
cdr3_nt: TGCGCCAGCAGCGCCCAGGTACAAGAGACCCAGTACTTC
cdr3_aa: CASSAQVQETQYF

d_call: TRBD1
v_call: TRBV7-9
clone_size: few
j_call: TRBJ1-4
cdr3_nt: TGTGCCAGCAGCTTAAAGGGGGCGGATAATGAAAAACTGTTTTTT
cdr3_aa: CASSLKGADNEKLFF

d_call: TRBD1
v_call: TRBV5-6
clone_size: .
j_call: TRBJ1-2
cdr3_nt: TGTGCCAGCAGTACCATTAAAACAGGGGCTGGCTATGGCTACACCTTC
cdr3_aa: CASSTIKTGAGYGYTF

d_call: .
v_call: TRBV12-3/TRBV12-4
clone_size: once
j_call: TRBJ2-3
cdr3_nt: TGTGCCACCAGACATGGTTTGCGATCAGATGCGCAGTATTTT
cdr3_aa: CATRHGLRSDAQYF

d_call: TRBD1
v_call: TRBV18
clone_size: many
j_call: TRBJ2-5
cdr3_nt: TGTGCCAGCTCATCCGGACAGGGAGCCCAAGAGACCCAGTACTTC
cdr3_aa: CASSSGQGAQETQYF

d_call: .
v_call: TRBV27
clone_size: few
j_call: TRBJ1-4
cdr3_nt: TGTGCCAGCAGTGTTGGGGGCTCGGAAAAACTGTTTTTT
cdr3_aa: CASSVGGSEKLFF